Each of the 10 T cell receptor beta chains below was sequenced from the same sample in a study of Ad26.COV2.S vaccination and SARS-CoV-2 variants. Profiled with immunoSEQ multiplex PCR; TCRdb holds only in-frame clones, not every one. Among about 460,000 clones listed, about 89% were seen once. Noted treatment: roughly 20 received Ad26.COV2.S at low or high dose, single or two shots; a few received placebo; per-sample allocation not given. Vaccine and placebo recipients were sampled on day 63 after the first injection. The specimen comprised peripheral blood, sampled in a trial of Ad26.COV2.S vaccine versus placebo. The receptor set was obtained from a person aged 18-65 years who received the Ad26.COV2.S COVID-19 vaccine or a placebo.

The gene calls are TRBV10-3 and TRBJ1-2, with D possibly TRBD1 on 5 matching bases. The CDR3 contains 13 residues. Germline V CDR1 and CDR2: ENHRY, SYGVKD. V lost 6 bases and J lost 4, with 12 bases in between. CDR3 residues: CAIRPDSTYGYTF. CDR3 bases: TGTGCCATCAGACCCGACAGTACCTATGGCTACACCTTC.

The chain joins TRBV7-2 to TRBJ2-1, with 10 bases aligning to TRBD2. CDR1 is SGHTA, CDR2 FQGNSA, per germline. The CDR3 has 15 residues. V gave up 5 bases and J gave up 7 bases; unmatched junction bases: 8. Here the CDR3 DNA reads TGTGCCAGCAGCCAGACTAGCGGGTTAGGGAATGAGCAGTTCTTC. The encoded protein is CASSQTSGLGNEQFF. Full variable domain (outside the CDR3, taken from reference TRBV7-2 and TRBJ2-1): GAGVSQSPSNKVTEKGKDVELRCDPISGHTALYWYRQSLGQGLEFLIYFQGNSAPDKSGLPSDRFSAERTGGSVSTLTIQRTQQEDSAVYLCASSQTSGLGNEQFFGPGTRLTVL.

The chain joins TRBV12-3 or TRBV12-4 to TRBJ1-2; the D is unclear. The CDR3 extends over 12 amino acids. Deletions cut 1 base from V and 3 bases from J, with 3 bases between. The CDR3 loop is CASSLEHYGYTF. The CDR3 coding sequence is TGTGCCAGCAGTTTAGAGCACTATGGCTACACCTTC.

The J gene is TRBJ2-7, the V gene TRBV6-6, with 8 positions matching TRBD1. This CDR3 spans 16 amino acids. After removal of 1 base from V and 2 bases from J, the junction contained 7 bases not matched to a gene. Germline V gives CDR1 MNHNY, CDR2 SVGAGI (reference sequence). CDR3 in amino acids: CASSYFRTGLAYEQYF. The CDR3 nucleotides read TGTGCCAGCAGTTACTTTCGGACAGGGCTCGCCTACGAGCAGTACTTC.

This clone was seen a single time. The V gene is TRBV6-2 or TRBV6-3, the J gene TRBJ1-1; D perhaps matches TRBD1 (6 bases). Trimming removed 5 bases from V and 1 base from J, with 11 bases in between. The CDR3 covers 14 residues. The V gene's germline CDR1 is MNHEY and CDR2 SVGEGT. The CDR3 bases are TGTGCCAGCAGTCGTCAGGGGCGGAACACTGAAGCTTTCTTT. It yields the protein CASSRQGRNTEAFF.

The V gene is TRBV7-2, the J gene TRBJ1-2, with D possibly matching TRBD1 (5 bases). The CDR3 is 14 amino acids. Germline V CDR1 and CDR2: SGHTA, FQGNSA. V gave up 8 bases and J gave up 4 bases, with 17 bases separating them. In DNA, the CDR3 is TGTGCCAGCGGACTTATTAGCGGGGCCTATGGCTACACCTTC. Amino acid sequence: CASGLISGAYGYTF.

V usage is TRBV5-4 and J usage is TRBJ1-2; no clear D gene. The V end lost 0 bases, the J end lost 3 bases, and 6 bases lay between the germline ends. This CDR3 region has 13 residues. The germline V gene encodes CDR1 SGHNT and CDR2 YYREEE (reference sequence). The CDR3 is CASSLDSYYGYTF. The CDR3 DNA is TGTGCCAGCAGCTTGGACAGTTACTATGGCTACACCTTC. The entire variable domain, with the rest obtained from reference TRBV5-4 and TRBJ1-2, is as follows: ETGVTQSPTHLIKTRGQQVTLRCSSQSGHNTVSWYQQALGQGPQFIFQYYREEENGRGNFPPRFSGLQFPNYSSELNVNALELDDSALYLCASSLDSYYGYTFGSGTRLTVV.

The chain recombines TRBV27 with TRBJ2-1, with TRBD2 matching 7 bases. CDR3 length: 17 residues. Germline assignment: CDR1 MNHEY and CDR2 SMNVEV (reference sequence). The V segment lost 5 bases and the J segment 2 bases; nucleotides outside the gene matches: 12. CDR3 loop: CASSRHQTSGTYNEQFF. For the CDR3, the DNA is TGTGCCAGCAGTCGTCATCAAACGAGCGGGACCTACAATGAGCAGTTCTTC.

The chain combines TRBV7-9 with TRBJ1-5; D might be TRBD1 (5 bases). V gave up 7 bases and J gave up 3 bases, with 13 bases separating them. Germline CDR1 is SEHNR and CDR2 is FQNEAQ (reference sequence). This CDR3 has 14 amino acids. This CDR3 reads CASTLGGSNQPQHF. In DNA, the CDR3 is TGTGCCAGCACCCTTGGGGGGTCCAATCAGCCCCAGCATTTT.

The chain joins TRBV7-9 to TRBJ2-6, with D perhaps matching TRBD2 (6 bases). V was clipped by 0 bases and J by 3 bases, with 9 bases between them. CDR1 and CDR2 from the germline V gene are SEHNR and FQNEAQ (reference sequence). The CDR3 consists of 16 residues. CDR3 amino acids: CASSLAPGVGANVLTF. CDR3 nucleotide sequence: TGTGCCAGCAGCTTAGCGCCGGGGGTTGGGGCCAACGTCCTGACTTTC.